This T cell receptor (beta chain) was obtained from a study of prognosis after radiotherapy for stage I lung cancer (dated by TCRdb to the early 2020s). Regarding the research as a whole: Between early 2018 and 2019, under 20 stage I NSCLC patients were enrolled in Nanjing, China. Oligometastatic NSCLC after surgical resection of the primary tumor was present in several patients, while newly diagnosed primary stage I lung tumors were present in approximately 15. Every patient was regarded as medically inoperable, because of comorbidities in around 12 cases and refusal of surgery in roughly seven cases. The cohort was made up of around 13 men and roughly six women, with a median age of approximately 74 years and an age range of about 53 to 95 years. Tumor histology was squamous cell carcinoma in six or seven patients and adenocarcinoma in about a dozen. Image-guided IMRT or VMAT was used to deliver SBRT in 3 to 5 fractions at a biologically effective dose of at least 100 Gy. SBRT was not combined with any concurrent therapy in any patient. After SBRT, distant metastases developed in four of the 19 patients at a median of approximately 7 months, while the remaining 15 patients had no significant progression. This study profiled peripheral blood TCR beta repertoires from stage I NSCLC patients before and after stereotactic body radiotherapy and linked the repertoires to distant failure. A total of around 38 blood samples from around 19 patients were sequenced, with one sample obtained before and one obtained after SBRT for each patient.

As encoded in the germline V gene, CDR1 is MNHNS while CDR2 is SASEGT. The V and J ends are trimmed by 7 bases and 10 bases, leaving 28 bases between them. The CDR3 starts with the cysteine, ends with the phenylalanine, and has 17 residues. Just CDR3 DNA is preserved here, 51 bases in frame from base 1. A history of other malignancies or of prior chemotherapy or radiotherapy was absent in all patients, and node-negative disease was shown on CT and PET/CT in all patients. At each of two time points, 5.5 to 7 milliliters of peripheral venous blood were collected in EDTA tubes. Ficoll-Paque Plus density-gradient centrifugation was used to isolate PBMCs. Samples were stored at -80°C immediately after collection until analysis. Results and caveats for the whole study, not just this receptor: A decrease in unique TCR clone counts was observed after SBRT (median 10,088 before versus about 7,000 after; Wilcoxon paired P=0.011). Tumor specificity of expanded TCR clones was not determined. Post-SBRT Shannon entropy and its change from baseline were lower in patients who developed distant metastases; baseline Shannon entropy was not associated with metastases. Limitations of the study included a small cohort and short follow-up, and the study findings need independent validation. TRBV and TRBJ usage frequencies reportedly varied with metastasis status, involving two V genes at baseline and fewer than 10 V and two J genes after SBRT. No adjustment for multiple comparisons was applied to any of the reported P values.

This clonotype showed up just once. Which antigen it targets is not known. Base qualities are not at hand, and no much larger clone is one base apart. A solitary read yields weak support. The TCR beta CDR3 region was amplified from genomic DNA by two rounds of multiplex PCR. In the first PCR round, primers specific to each TRBV and TRBJ gene were used, and the primer sequences were filed in Chinese patent CN105087789A. Universal primers were used in the second PCR round. The Roche High Pure PCR Template Preparation Kit was used to extract genomic DNA from the frozen PBMCs. Paired-end sequencing with 151 bp reads was performed on the libraries using an Illumina HiSeq 3000. In the source study's methods: CutAdapt was used to discard raw reads that did not contain the multiplex PCR primer sequences. Using PEAR, the high-quality paired reads were merged into contigs. By aligning each contig to reference sequences, MiXCR assigned the TRB V, D and J gene segments to that contig. To remove sequencing errors, CDR3 sequences were clustered according to base quality and sequence similarity. Diversity was measured as Shannon entropy normalized by the natural log of productive TCR sequence number. One minus Shannon entropy divided by the natural log of the number of unique clonotypes was used as the definition of clonality. The Youden index of ROC curves was used to select progression-free survival cut-offs for repertoire metrics, and analyses were performed in R 3.5.3. TCRdb reprocessed the public reads (quality trimming at Q25 with fastp, clone calling with MiXCR) and kept in-frame beta chains. Identical CDR3 protein sequences are pooled into one entry, listed with their most common genes and DNA. The V and J calls come from TCRdb's annotation, not from the publication. Here the sample has about 27,000 distinct CDR3 sequences; about half occur a single time. More than 12% of the sample goes to the ten largest clones.

Material: PBMCs, obtained before or after stereotactic body radiation therapy (not recorded which). This TCR was recovered from a donor over 45 with non-small cell lung cancer. The V gene is TRBV6-1 and the J gene is TRBJ2-2, with the D call tentatively TRBD1 or TRBD2, each fitting 5 bases. The CDR3 protein is CASITLGYRDLAVELFF. The sequenced DNA: TGTGCCAGCATTACACTCGGTTACCGGGACCTAGCCGTGGAGCTGTTTTTT.